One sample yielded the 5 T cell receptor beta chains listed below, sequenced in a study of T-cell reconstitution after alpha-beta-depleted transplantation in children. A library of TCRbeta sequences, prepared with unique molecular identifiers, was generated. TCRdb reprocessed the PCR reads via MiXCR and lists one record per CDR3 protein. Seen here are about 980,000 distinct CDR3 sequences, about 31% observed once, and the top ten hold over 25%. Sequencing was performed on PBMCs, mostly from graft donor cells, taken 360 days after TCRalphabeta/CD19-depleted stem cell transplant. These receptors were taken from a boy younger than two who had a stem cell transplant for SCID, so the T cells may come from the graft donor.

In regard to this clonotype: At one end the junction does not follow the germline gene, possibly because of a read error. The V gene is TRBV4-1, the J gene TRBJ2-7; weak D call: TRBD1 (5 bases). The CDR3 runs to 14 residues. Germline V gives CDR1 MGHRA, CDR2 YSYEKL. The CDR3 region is CASSQQGNSYEEYF. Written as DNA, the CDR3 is TGCGCCAGCAGCCAGCAGGGAAATAGTTACGAGGAGTACTTC.

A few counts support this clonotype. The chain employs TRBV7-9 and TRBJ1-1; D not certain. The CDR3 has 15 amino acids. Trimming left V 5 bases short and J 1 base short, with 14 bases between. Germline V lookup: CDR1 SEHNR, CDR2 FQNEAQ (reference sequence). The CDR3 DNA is TGTGCCAGCAGCCCCCCGGGAGCCACGAACACTGAAGCTTTCTTT. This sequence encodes CASSPPGATNTEAFF. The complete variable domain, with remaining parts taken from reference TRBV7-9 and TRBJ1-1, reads DTGVSQNPRHKITKRGQNVTFRCDPISEHNRLYWYRQTLGQGPEFLTYFQNEAQLEKSRLLSDRFSAERPKGSFSTLEIQRTEQGDSAMYLCASSPPGATNTEAFFGQGTRLTVV.

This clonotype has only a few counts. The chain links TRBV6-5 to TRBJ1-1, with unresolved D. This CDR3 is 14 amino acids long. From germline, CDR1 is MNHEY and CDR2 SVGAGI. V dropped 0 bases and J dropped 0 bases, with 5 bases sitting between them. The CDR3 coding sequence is TGTGCCAGCAGTTACTCCTCGCTGAACACTGAAGCTTTCTTT. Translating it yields CASSYSSLNTEAFF.

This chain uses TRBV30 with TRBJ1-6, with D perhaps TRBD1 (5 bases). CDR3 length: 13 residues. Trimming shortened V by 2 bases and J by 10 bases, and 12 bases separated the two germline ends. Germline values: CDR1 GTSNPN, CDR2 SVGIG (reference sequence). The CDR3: CAWSMGVRSPLHF. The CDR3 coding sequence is TGTGCCTGGAGTATGGGGGTTCGGTCACCCCTCCACTTT.

DNA for the CDR3: TGTGCCAGCAGCTTAGCGGTCCGTACTGAAGCTTTCTTT. It codes for CASSLAVRTEAFF. The chain uses TRBV7-2 and TRBJ1-1; D is uncertain. Germline CDR1 reads SGHTA; CDR2 reads FQGNSA. The CDR3 covers 13 residues. The V and J ends lost 0 bases and 5 bases respectively, with 7 bases between them.